The 6 T cell receptor beta chains reported below all come from one sample, sequenced in a study of blood T cell repertoires in COVID-19 (dated by TCRdb to about 2020). Library preparation used the immunoSEQ multiplex PCR assay. The table comes from immuneACCESS by way of TCRdb, which keeps in-frame sequences with V and J called. Part of the clones is missing from these tables; in studies checked, under half for an unresolved V gene and the rest for unknown reasons. This sample gives about 120,000 clones in total; around 85% of them show up just once. The ten top clones hold 2% to 3% of the sample. Material: peripheral blood. These receptors were collected from a man between 45 and 60 years old with acute or convalescent COVID-19.

This sequence joins TRBV19 and TRBJ2-7; the match to TRBD2 covers 11 bases. The CDR3 runs to 15 residues. CDR1 and CDR2 (germline): LNHDA, SQIVND (reference sequence). V dropped 9 bases and J dropped 1; count of bases not matched to a gene: 8. This CDR3 is CASREVAGGSYEQYF. Here the CDR3 DNA reads TGTGCCAGCAGGGAAGTAGCGGGAGGGTCCTACGAGCAGTACTTC.

Notes on this clone: In the same sample, other DNA sequences code for this CDR3. V usage is TRBV5-1 and J usage is TRBJ2-2, with TRBD1 identical over 7 bases. Germline loops: CDR1 SGHRS, CDR2 YFSETQ. Trimming cost V 0 bases and J 5 bases; bases outside gene matches: 4. The CDR3 extends over 15 amino acids. CDR3 bases: TGCGCCAGCAGCTTGGGACAGGGACATACCGGGGAGCTGTTTTTT. Amino acid sequence: CASSLGQGHTGELFF. The whole variable domain, remainder taken from reference TRBV5-1 and TRBJ2-2, is KAGVTQTPRYLIKTRGQQVTLSCSPISGHRSVSWYQQTPGQGLQFLFEYFSETQRNKGNFPGRFSGRQFSNSRSEMNVSTLELGDSALYLCASSLGQGHTGELFFGEGSRLTVL.

This clone was observed a single time. V is TRBV9 and J is TRBJ2-3, with 8 nucleotides matching TRBD2. The CDR3 runs 16 residues. Losses at the gene ends were 2 bases for V and 0 bases for J; bases not matched to a gene: 5. Looked up from germline, CDR1 is SGDLS and CDR2 is YYNGEE. The CDR3 DNA follows: TGTGCCAGCAGCGTTCGGACTAGCCCTAGCACAGATACGCAGTATTTT. Its protein is CASSVRTSPSTDTQYF.

V is TRBV4-1 and J is TRBJ2-5, with 10 bases identical to TRBD2. Trimming took 4 bases from V and 5 from J; bases not matched to a gene: 10. Germline V gene lookup returns CDR1 MGHRA and CDR2 YSYEKL. This CDR3 contains 16 residues. The CDR3: CASSPWGTSEGETQYF. The CDR3 DNA reads TGCGCCAGCAGCCCCTGGGGGACTAGCGAGGGGGAGACCCAGTACTTC.

A single count supports this clone. The V call is TRBV19, the J call TRBJ2-2; D is uncertain. This CDR3 contains 12 residues. The germline V and J ends were trimmed by 8 bases and 1 base, with 5 bases remaining between them. Germline V CDR1 and CDR2: LNHDA, SQIVND (reference sequence). Here the CDR3 DNA reads TGTGCCAGTGAGAGGAACACCGGGGAGCTGTTTTTT. Amino acid sequence: CASERNTGELFF.

This sequence joins TRBV11-3 and TRBJ2-3; 11 nucleotides match TRBD2. Trimming cost V 2 bases and J 3 bases; bases outside gene matches: 1. The CDR3 is made up of 15 amino acids. Germline loops: CDR1 SGHNT, CDR2 YENEEA. The DNA for the CDR3 is TGTGCCAGCAGCTTAACTAGCGGGGGAACAGATACGCAGTATTTT. It specifies CASSLTSGGTDTQYF.